The 2 T cell receptor beta chains listed next were all sequenced from one sample in a study of cytomegalovirus exposure and HLA in healthy donors. Primers: 60 Vbeta forward and 13 Jbeta reverse. This table comes from immunoSEQ multiplex PCR, and its TCRdb copy is limited to in-frame clones, with some not included. The sample holds approximately 210,000 clones; around 81% are singletons and the top ten take more than 1.5%. The sequenced sample consisted of PBMCs. Receptor source: a man between 18 and 35 years old in good health and CMV-seronegative.

This clone was counted between two and nine times. This sequence joins TRBV19 and TRBJ1-5; D not certain. The CDR3 covers 13 residues. CDR1 LNHDA and CDR2 SQIVND come from the germline V gene (reference sequence). The germline V and J ends were trimmed by 1 base and 7 bases, with 8 bases remaining between them. CDR3 in amino acids: CASSIGLDQPQHF. The CDR3 DNA sequence: TGTGCCAGTAGTATAGGGCTAGACCAGCCCCAGCATTTT.

V usage is TRBV11-3 and J usage is TRBJ2-5; 13 bases are a match to TRBD2. Germline assignment: CDR1 SGHNT and CDR2 YENEEA. The ends lost 5 bases at V and 2 bases at J; junction bases unmatched: 5. The CDR3 totals 16 residues. The CDR3 here is CASSQRTSGGQETQYF. DNA for the CDR3: TGTGCCAGCAGCCAGAGGACTAGCGGGGGACAAGAGACCCAGTACTTC.